This T cell receptor (beta chain) was found in a study of immune cell composition in non-small cell lung cancer. Study results and caveats: Lung squamous cell carcinoma tumours had significantly higher top 10 clone scores and productive clonality than lung adenocarcinoma. In adenocarcinoma, maximal tumour-associated clone frequency tracked TIL tumour reactivity.

Note on this clone: Its specificity is unknown.

TCRdb keeps only in-frame clones here, not all; method: immunoSEQ multiplex PCR. Of about 6,600 clones in the sample, 75% to 80% were seen once. The TCR sequence derives from a human donor with non-small cell lung cancer. Sequencing was carried out using lung tumor tissue.

The CDR3 bases are TGCGCCAGCAGCGGGGGGAGGTCCTACGAGCAGTACTTC. It yields the protein CASSGGRSYEQYF. The chain recombines TRBV4-3 with TRBJ2-7, with D perhaps TRBD2 (6 bases). V was pared by 5 bases and J by 1 base, with 9 bases between. Germline lookup yields CDR1 LGHNA and CDR2 YSLEER. There are 13 residues in the CDR3.